One sample yielded the 7 T cell receptor beta chains listed below, sequenced in a study of graft-versus-host responses after intestinal transplantation. Generated by immunoSEQ multiplex PCR, the TCRdb table keeps only in-frame clones and is missing some. The data hold almost 4,500 clones, with roughly three quarters observed a single time. Lamina propria and intraepithelial lymphocytes were released by processing graft tissue. This sample comprised ileum tissue, obtained 17 days after transplant. The receptors originated from a human patient who received an intestinal transplant, so some T cells may come from the graft donor.

J is TRBJ2-1 and V is TRBV18; 15 bases map to TRBD2. This CDR3 spans 16 amino acids. Germline CDR1 KGHSH, CDR2 LQKENI. The V and J ends lost 2 bases and 7 bases, in that order; junction bases with no gene match: 3. The CDR3 reads CASSPVGLAGGNEQFF. The CDR3 bases are TGTGCCAGCTCACCAGTCGGACTAGCGGGGGGGAATGAGCAGTTCTTC.

This clone was detected a few times. The V and J genes are TRBV7-3 and TRBJ2-1; 8 bases fit TRBD2. Germline CDR1 and CDR2: SGHTA and FQGTGA. The CDR3 length is 16 residues. J was trimmed by 5 bases and V by 2 bases; bases with no gene match: 8. CDR3 loop: CASSLDAGGENNEQFF. The CDR3 DNA reads TGTGCCAGCAGCTTAGATGCCGGGGGGGAGAACAATGAGCAGTTCTTC.

This clone turned up a few times. The chain has TRBV10-1 and TRBJ2-6; a possible D gene is TRBD2 (6 bases). Trimming shortened V by 10 bases and J by 0 bases, and 16 bases separated the two germline ends. The CDR3 runs to 16 residues. Germline V gene lookup returns CDR1 WNHNN and CDR2 SYGVQD (reference sequence). The CDR3 loop reads CAKGSGGVSGANVLTF. The CDR3 region has the DNA TGCGCCAAAGGTAGCGGCGGGGTCTCTGGGGCCAACGTCCTGACTTTC.

The chain couples TRBV9 to TRBJ1-3, with 7 bases identical to TRBD1. V lost 3 bases, J lost 3 bases, and 3 bases stayed unmatched. From germline, CDR1 is SGDLS and CDR2 YYNGEE. This CDR3 comprises 14 residues. The CDR3 loop is CASSAQGGGNTIYF. The DNA for the CDR3 is TGTGCCAGCAGCGCTCAGGGGGGTGGAAACACCATATATTTT.

V usage is TRBV5-6 and J usage is TRBJ1-4; D might be TRBD1 (5 bases). The germline V and J ends were trimmed by 4 bases and 8 bases, with 21 bases remaining between them. This CDR3 is 16 amino acids long. Germline V CDR1 and CDR2: SGHDT, YYEEEE. CDR3 DNA sequence: TGTGCCAGCAGCCTCGGTGGGGCGCGCACGGGCGAAAAACTGTTTTTT. Translation: CASSLGGARTGEKLFF.

The chain joins TRBV7-9 to TRBJ2-3, with TRBD1 identical over 11 bases. Germline CDR1 and CDR2: SEHNR and FQNEAQ (reference sequence). The trim removed 2 bases at V and 4 bases at J, leaving 2 bases unmatched. This CDR3 region has 15 residues. The CDR3 region is CASSLRTGGPDTQYF. Written as DNA, the CDR3 is TGTGCCAGCAGCTTACGGACAGGGGGCCCAGATACGCAGTATTTT.

V and J are TRBV5-6 and TRBJ2-3; possible D gene TRBD2, 5 bases. The CDR3 runs to 15 residues. Looked up from germline, CDR1 is SGHDT and CDR2 is YYEEEE. The V end lost 2 bases, the J end lost 1 base, and 11 bases lay between the germline ends. The CDR3 coding sequence is TGTGCCAGCAGCTTTGAGGGCGGGCGCACAGATACGCAGTATTTT. Translated, it gives CASSFEGGRTDTQYF.